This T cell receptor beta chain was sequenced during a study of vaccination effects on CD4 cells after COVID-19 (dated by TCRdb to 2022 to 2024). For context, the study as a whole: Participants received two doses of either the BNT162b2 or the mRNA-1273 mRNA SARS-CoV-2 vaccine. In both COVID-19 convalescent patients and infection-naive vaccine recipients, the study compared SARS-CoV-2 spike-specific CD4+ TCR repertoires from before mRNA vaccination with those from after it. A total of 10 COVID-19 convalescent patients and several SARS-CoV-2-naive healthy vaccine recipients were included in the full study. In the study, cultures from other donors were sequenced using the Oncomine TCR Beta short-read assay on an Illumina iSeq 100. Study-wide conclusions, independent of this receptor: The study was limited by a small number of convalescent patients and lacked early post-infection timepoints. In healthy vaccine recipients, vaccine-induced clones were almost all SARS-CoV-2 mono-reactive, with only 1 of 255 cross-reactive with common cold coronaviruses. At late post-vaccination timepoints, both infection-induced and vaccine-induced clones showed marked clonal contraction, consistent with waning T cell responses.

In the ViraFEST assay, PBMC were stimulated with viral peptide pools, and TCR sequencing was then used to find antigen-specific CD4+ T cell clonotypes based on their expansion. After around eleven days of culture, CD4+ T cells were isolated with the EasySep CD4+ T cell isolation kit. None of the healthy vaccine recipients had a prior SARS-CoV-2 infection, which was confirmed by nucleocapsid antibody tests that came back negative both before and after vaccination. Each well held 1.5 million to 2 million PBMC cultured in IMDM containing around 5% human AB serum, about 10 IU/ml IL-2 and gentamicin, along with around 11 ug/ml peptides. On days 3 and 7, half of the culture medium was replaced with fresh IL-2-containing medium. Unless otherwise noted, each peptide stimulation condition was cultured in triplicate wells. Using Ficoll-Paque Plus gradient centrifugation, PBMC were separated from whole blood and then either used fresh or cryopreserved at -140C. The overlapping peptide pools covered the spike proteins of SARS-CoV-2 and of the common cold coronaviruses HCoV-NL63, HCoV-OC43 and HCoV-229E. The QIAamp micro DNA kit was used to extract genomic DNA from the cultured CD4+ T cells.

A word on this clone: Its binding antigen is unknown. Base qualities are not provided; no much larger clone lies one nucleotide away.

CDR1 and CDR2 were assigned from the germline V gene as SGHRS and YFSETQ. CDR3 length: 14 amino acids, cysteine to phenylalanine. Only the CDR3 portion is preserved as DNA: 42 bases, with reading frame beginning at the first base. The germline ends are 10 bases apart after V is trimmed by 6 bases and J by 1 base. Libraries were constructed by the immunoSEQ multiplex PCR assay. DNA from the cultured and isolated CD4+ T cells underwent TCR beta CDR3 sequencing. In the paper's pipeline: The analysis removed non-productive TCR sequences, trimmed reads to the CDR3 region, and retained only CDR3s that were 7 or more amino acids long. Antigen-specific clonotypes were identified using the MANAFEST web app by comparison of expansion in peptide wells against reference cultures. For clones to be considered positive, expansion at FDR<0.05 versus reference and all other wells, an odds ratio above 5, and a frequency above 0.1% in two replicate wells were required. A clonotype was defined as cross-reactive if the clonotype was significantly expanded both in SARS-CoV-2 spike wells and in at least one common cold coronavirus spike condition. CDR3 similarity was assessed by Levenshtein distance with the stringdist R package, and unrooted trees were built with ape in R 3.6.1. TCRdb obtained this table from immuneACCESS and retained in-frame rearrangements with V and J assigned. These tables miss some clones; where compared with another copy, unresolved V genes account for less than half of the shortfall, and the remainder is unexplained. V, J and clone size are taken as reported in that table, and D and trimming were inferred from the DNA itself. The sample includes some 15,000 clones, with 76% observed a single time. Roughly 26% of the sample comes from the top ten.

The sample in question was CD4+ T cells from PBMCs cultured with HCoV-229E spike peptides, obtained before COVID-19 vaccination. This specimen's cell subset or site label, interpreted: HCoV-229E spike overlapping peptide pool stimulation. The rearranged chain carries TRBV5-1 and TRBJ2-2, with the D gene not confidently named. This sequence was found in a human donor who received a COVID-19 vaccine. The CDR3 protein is CASKLGRNTGELFF. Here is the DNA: TGCGCCAGCAAATTGGGCAGGAACACCGGGGAGCTGTTTTTT. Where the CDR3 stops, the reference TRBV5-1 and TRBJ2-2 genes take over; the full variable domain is KAGVTQTPRYLIKTRGQQVTLSCSPISGHRSVSWYQQTPGQGLQFLFEYFSETQRNKGNFPGRFSGRQFSNSRSEMNVSTLELGDSALYLCASKLGRNTGELFFGEGSRLTVL.